This T cell receptor beta chain was identified during a study of OX40 agonist ivuxolimab in advanced cancers. Study details: Ivuxolimab, an antibody acting as an agonist of OX40 (CD134), was used to treat patients.

The length of the CDR3 is 11 residues. V lost 8 bases, J lost 2 bases, and 8 bases lay in between. Generated by immunoSEQ multiplex PCR, the TCRdb table keeps only in-frame clones and is missing some. The repertoire holds about 60,000 clones, with 75% to 85% as singletons. The origin of this receptor is an adult with an advanced solid tumor such as melanoma, head and neck, liver or kidney cancer. The specimen comprised CD4+ or CD8+ T cells sorted from blood, sampled in a trial of the OX40 agonist ivuxolimab. The chain has TRBV5-3 and TRBJ2-7; D is ambiguous. TRBV5-3 is filed as an ORF, its function uncertain. CDR3 residues: CASSNTYEQYF. The CDR3 nucleotides are TGTGCCAGCAGCAACACCTACGAGCAGTACTTC.